This T cell receptor beta chain was observed in a study of T cell repertoires in cytomegalovirus infection. About the research overall: Public signatures in TCR beta pointed to CMV infection and matching HLA type. Study-wide points: HLA-C-restricted TCR beta clonotypes specific for CMV led the ex vivo response. Carriage of CMV together with the relevant HLA was identifiable through cumulative public TCR beta family frequency.

MiXCR, applied by TCRdb to the reads, yields one record per CDR3 protein. The sample has 150,000 to 200,000 distinct CDR3 sequences, 28% seen once. In germline, CDR1 is SGHAT, CDR2 FQNNGV. The CDR3 consists of 15 residues. After removal of 5 bases from V and 7 bases from J, the junction contained 10 bases not matched to a gene. On this clonotype itself: The antigen is unknown.

This chain links TRBV11-2 with TRBJ2-3, with 9 bases lining up with TRBD1. Input material: PBMCs. The TCR sequence derives from a human donor in good health (CMV status not recorded). Some clones in this sample may be carry-over from other donors' samples. CDR3 sequence: CASSPRTGEGNTQYF. CDR3 DNA sequence: TGTGCCAGCAGCCCCAGGACAGGGGAGGGGAATACGCAGTATTTT.